This TCR beta chain originates from a study of sequential checkpoint blockade in melanoma. Across the whole study: After both sequences, patients received maintenance nivolumab.

TCRdb keeps only in-frame clones here, not all; method: immunoSEQ multiplex PCR. The table includes more than 15,000 clones, approximately 72% detected once. Germline V gene sequence: CDR1 MNHEY, CDR2 SVGAGI. V lost 6 bases, J lost 5 bases, and 20 bases lay in between. The CDR3 runs to 15 residues. As to treatment: randomized to nivolumab then ipilimumab (arm A) or the reverse (arm B). The source was CD8+ T cells sorted from blood (inferred from file names), collected from a patient given nivolumab and ipilimumab in sequence. This sequence was found in a human donor with melanoma. This chain connects TRBV6-5 to TRBJ2-7, with a possible D match to TRBD2 (6 bases). CDR3 DNA: TGTGCCAGCAGCTTGTACGCGGGGAATGGAGACGAGCAGTACTTC. Its translation: CASSLYAGNGDEQYF.